This T cell receptor beta chain stems from a study of cytomegalovirus exposure and HLA in healthy donors. The PCR ran on 60 Vbeta and 13 Jbeta primers. Method: immunoSEQ multiplex PCR; TCRdb's copy keeps in-frame clones and lacks some. Of roughly 120,000 clones in the sample, about 81% were seen once. The germline gives CDR1 MNHEY, CDR2 SVGAGI. The length of the CDR3 is 14 residues. With V trimmed by 6 bases and J by 3 bases, 4 bases remained unmatched. The receptor was isolated from a man aged 40-49 years in good health and CMV-seronegative. The chain couples TRBV6-5 to TRBJ1-3, with 8 nucleotides matching TRBD1. Sequenced: PBMCs. The CDR3 bases are TGTGCCAGCAGGGATACAGGGGGTGGAAACACCATATATTTT. Translation: CASRDTGGGNTIYF.